The rows below give T cell receptor beta chains drawn from one sample of a study of graft-versus-host responses after intestinal transplantation. Assay used: immunoSEQ multiplex PCR; TCRdb lists only in-frame clones, some missing. The sample has about 120,000 clones, around 94% seen once. These receptors have no known antigen. Sample: unstimulated CD4+ T cells sorted from spleen or lymph node cells, taken before transplant. These receptors were obtained from a human donor who was the organ donor for an intestinal transplant. The CDR3 runs from the conserved cysteine through the conserved F or W. The D gene is left open where the match is weak. Size values are once, few and many counts, or a class for expanded clones, and some rows have none.

TRBJ1-1,TRBD1,.,TRBV30,CAFGPGQGGTEAFF,TGTGCCTTTGGGCCGGGACAGGGAGGCACTGAAGCTTTCTTT
TRBJ2-1,.,.,TRBV7-9,CASSLGSGSSSYNEQFF,TGTGCCAGCAGCTTAGGTTCGGGCTCAAGCTCCTACAATGAGCAGTTCTTC
TRBJ1-5,.,.,TRBV5-3,CARSSQSRANNQPQHF,TGTGCCAGAAGCTCTCAAAGCCGGGCCAACAATCAGCCCCAGCATTTT
TRBJ1-1,.,.,TRBV19,CASSLGAANTEAFF,TGTGCCAGTAGCCTAGGAGCGGCGAACACTGAAGCTTTCTTT
TRBJ1-5,.,.,TRBV27,CASSSGTGKPYSNQPQHF,TGTGCCAGCAGTTCCGGGACGGGGAAACCTTATAGCAATCAGCCCCAGCATTTT
TRBJ1-1,.,.,TRBV27,CASSQSGTVNTEAFF,TGTGCCAGCAGTCAGTCGGGGACGGTGAACACTGAAGCTTTCTTT
TRBJ2-3,.,.,TRBV5-1,CASSLSRDTQYF,TGCGCCAGCAGCTTGTCACGCGATACGCAGTATTTT
TRBJ2-3,TRBD2,.,TRBV9,CASSVRAGGSADTQYF,TGTGCCAGCAGCGTACGGGCGGGAGGGTCGGCAGATACGCAGTATTTT
TRBJ2-7,TRBD2,.,TRBV5-7,CASSFSGGSYEQYF,TGTGCCAGCAGCTTCAGCGGGGGGTCCTACGAGCAGTACTTC
TRBJ2-1,.,.,TRBV18,CASSPYWDNEQFF,TGTGCCAGCTCACCGTATTGGGACAATGAGCAGTTCTTC
TRBJ2-7,.,.,TRBV5-6,CASSLGGGGAYEQYF,TGTGCCAGCAGCCTGGGGGGAGGGGGCGCGTACGAGCAGTACTTC
TRBJ2-2,.,.,TRBV30,CAWSGINTGELFF,TGTGCCTGGAGTGGAATAAACACCGGGGAGCTGTTTTTT
TRBJ1-4,.,.,TRBV28,CASSLPRLRQATNEKLFF,TGTGCCAGCAGTTTGCCCCGCCTGCGACAGGCGACGAATGAAAAACTGTTTTTT
TRBJ1-2,TRBD1,.,TRBV19,CASSIPLGQGINYGYTF,TGTGCCAGTAGTATTCCCCTCGGACAGGGGATTAACTATGGCTACACCTTC
TRBJ2-1,TRBD2,.,TRBV5-1,CASSLETSGRAKNEQFF,TGCGCCAGCAGCTTGGAAACTAGCGGGAGGGCCAAGAATGAGCAGTTCTTC
TRBJ1-1,.,.,TRBV10-3,CATRRDLNTEAFF,TGTGCCACCCGAAGGGACCTGAACACTGAAGCTTTCTTT
TRBJ2-1,.,.,TRBV19,CASSITYSEQFF,TGTGCCAGTAGTATTACCTACAGTGAGCAGTTCTTC
TRBJ1-3,.,few,TRBV10-3,CAISRPLGNTIYF,TGTGCCATCAGCCGGCCCCTAGGGAACACCATATATTTT
TRBJ2-7,TRBD1,.,TRBV28,CASKGTVREQYF,TGTGCCAGCAAAGGGACAGTGCGCGAGCAGTACTTC
TRBJ2-7,.,.,TRBV30,CAWSVQLRSPKYF,TGTGCCTGGAGCGTTCAACTAAGGTCCCCAAAGTACTTC
TRBJ1-2,.,once,TRBV7-2,CASSLGTNNYGYTF,TGTGCCAGCAGCTTAGGTACAAATAACTATGGCTACACCTTC
TRBJ2-1,.,.,TRBV4-2,CASSQDPFRLEGGLIDEQFF,TGTGCCAGCAGCCAAGATCCTTTTCGGTTGGAGGGCGGGTTGATTGATGAGCAGTTCTTC
TRBJ2-1,.,.,TRBV28,CASSLPAFFSQRPYNEQFF,TGTGCCAGCAGTTTACCTGCCTTCTTCTCCCAACGGCCCTACAATGAGCAGTTCTTC
TRBJ1-1,.,.,TRBV18,CASSPYKVNTEAFF,TGTGCCAGCTCACCATACAAGGTTAACACTGAAGCTTTCTTT
TRBJ2-7,.,.,TRBV5-4,CASSLGSGPYEQYF,TGTGCCAGCAGCCTAGGATCGGGACCCTACGAGCAGTACTTC
TRBJ2-1,TRBD2,.,TRBV5-1,CASSSPRLARYNEQFF,TGCGCCAGCAGCTCTCCTCGACTAGCGCGTTACAATGAGCAGTTCTTC